This T cell receptor (beta chain) was obtained from a study of blood T cell repertoires in COVID-19. In the study overall: Acute and convalescent COVID-19 samples came from the United States, Italy and Spain. In each case, the material was cDNA or gDNA derived from T cells, B-cell-depleted T cells, or PBMCs.

In the authors' methods: Amplification of reference gene primers was used by the study to estimate nucleated cell counts. The protocol was immunoSEQ multiplex PCR, while the TCRdb copy is restricted to in-frame clones and leaves out a portion. The V and J calls and clone size come from that table; D and trimming were worked out from the DNA. The data contain roughly 230,000 clones, under 90% of them singletons. Trimming at V came to 0 bases and at J to 5 bases, leaving 15 bases not matched to a gene. The V gene's germline CDR1 is SGHRS and CDR2 YFSETQ. The CDR3 covers 19 residues. While infection was still active, Seattle patients were enrolled and then followed longitudinally.

The chain couples TRBV5-1 to TRBJ2-3, with 10 bases lining up with TRBD1. This TCR was sampled from a woman aged 80 or older with COVID-19, enrolled during active disease. The sample comprised peripheral blood. CDR3 coding DNA: TGCGCCAGCAGCTTGGGGACAGGGGGATTGGGTGGAAGAGGAGATACGCAGTATTTT. This sequence encodes CASSLGTGGLGGRGDTQYF.